A single sample gave rise to the 32 T cell receptor beta chains below, sequenced in a study of blood T cell repertoires in COVID-19. TCRdb's copy holds only in-frame clones and misses some; the assay was immunoSEQ multiplex PCR. The table includes about 220,000 clones, roughly 84% detected once. What was sequenced was peripheral blood. These receptors originate from a woman older than 75 with acute or convalescent COVID-19.

J is TRBJ2-2 and V is TRBV5-6, with D perhaps TRBD1 (6 bases). V gave up 5 bases and J gave up 1 base, with 15 bases separating them. There are 16 residues in the CDR3. Germline V gene sequence: CDR1 SGHDT, CDR2 YYEEEE. As DNA, the CDR3 is TGTGCCAGCAGACAAACAGGGTCACTGAACACCGGGGAGCTGTTTTTT. This codes for CASRQTGSLNTGELFF.

A single count supports this clone. The V and J genes are TRBV2 and TRBJ2-1; 12 bases map to TRBD2. V trimming: 6 bases; J trimming: 10 bases; junction bases outside the gene matches: 10. This CDR3 region has 15 residues. Germline V gives CDR1 SNHLY, CDR2 FYNNEI. The CDR3 is CASSSLAGGPGEQFF. The CDR3 DNA reads as TGTGCCAGCAGCTCCCTAGCGGGGGGGCCTGGAGAGCAGTTCTTC.

This chain joins TRBV6-4 and TRBJ1-6; 10 nucleotides match TRBD1. CDR1 is MRHNA and CDR2 is SNTAGT in the germline V gene. This CDR3 is built from 15 residues. J lost 13 bases, V lost 2 bases, and 8 bases had no gene match. CDR3 coding DNA: TGTGCCAGCAGTGACACCGGGACAGGGGTTTCCCCCCTCCACTTT. Its translation is CASSDTGTGVSPLHF.

This chain links TRBV15 with TRBJ1-2, with 8 bases fitting TRBD1. The CDR3 consists of 16 residues. Losses at the gene ends were 0 bases for V and 8 bases for J; bases not matched to a gene: 11. Germline loops: CDR1 LNHNV, CDR2 YYDKDF (reference sequence). CDR3 region: CATSRDLSGAGGGYTF. The CDR3 bases are TGTGCCACCAGCAGAGATCTTTCAGGGGCAGGGGGCGGCTACACCTTC.

This clone was observed a single time. The chain uses TRBV20-1 and TRBJ1-2; D uncertain. In germline, CDR1 is DFQATT, CDR2 SNEGSKA (reference sequence). There are 13 residues in the CDR3. V lost 3 bases, J lost 1 base, and 9 bases lay in between. CDR3 loop: CSASDGINYGYTF. As DNA, the CDR3 is TGCAGTGCTAGTGACGGTATTAACTATGGCTACACCTTC.

The chain links TRBV27 to TRBJ1-2; the D is unclear. With 1 base removed from V and 5 bases from J, the gap between germline ends came to 20 bases. CDR3 size: 17 residues. Germline V CDR1 and CDR2: MNHEY, SMNVEV (reference sequence). CDR3 nucleotide sequence: TGTGCCAGCAGTTTATATGGCGCAGGTGGGAGGGTGTATGGCTACACCTTC. Its protein product is CASSLYGAGGRVYGYTF.

The V gene is TRBV11-3, the J gene TRBJ2-7; D unresolved. CDR1 and CDR2 (germline): SGHNT, YENEEA. V was pared by 1 base and J by 1 base, with 8 bases between. CDR3 size: 14 residues. The CDR3 region has the DNA TGTGCCAGCAGCTTAGGGCACAGTTCCTACGAGCAGTACTTC. Residues: CASSLGHSSYEQYF. The variable domain in full, with the rest retrieved from reference TRBV11-3 and TRBJ2-7, is EAGVVQSPRYKIIEKKQPVAFWCNPISGHNTLYWYLQNLGQGPELLIRYENEEAVDDSQLPKDRFSAERLKGVDSTLKIQPAELGDSAVYLCASSLGHSSYEQYFGPGTRLTVT.

This clone was recorded a few times. The chain couples TRBV11-3 to TRBJ2-3; 11 nucleotides align to TRBD2. CDR1 is SGHNT and CDR2 is YENEEA in the germline V gene. The junction had 1 base not matched to a gene; V was cut back by 5 bases and J by 0 bases. This CDR3 is built from 15 residues. CDR3 loop: CASSRLAGSTDTQYF. CDR3 coding DNA: TGTGCCAGCAGCCGACTAGCGGGGAGCACAGATACGCAGTATTTT.

The chain carries TRBV10-3 and TRBJ1-1; D not certain. The CDR3 totals 14 residues. Trimming left V 6 bases short and J 3 bases short, with 14 bases between. Germline CDR1 is ENHRY and CDR2 is SYGVKD. The CDR3 region is CAIRARGIDTEAFF. The CDR3 region has the DNA TGTGCCATCAGAGCACGGGGTATCGACACTGAAGCTTTCTTT.

The genes are TRBV9 and TRBJ1-2; 7 bases are a match to TRBD1. This CDR3 comprises 14 residues. CDR1 is SGDLS and CDR2 is YYNGEE in the germline V gene. The J segment lost 4 bases and the V segment lost 3 bases, leaving 6 bases of the junction unmatched. CDR3 region: CASSARDSFYGYTF. The CDR3 nucleotides are TGTGCCAGCAGCGCGCGGGACAGCTTCTATGGCTACACCTTC. Supplemented by reference TRBV9 and TRBJ1-2, the full variable domain reads DSGVTQTPKHLITATGQRVTLRCSPRSGDLSVYWYQQSLDQGLQFLIQYYNGEERAKGNILERFSAQQFPDLHSELNLSSLELGDSALYFCASSARDSFYGYTFGSGTRLTVV.

V is TRBV7-2 and J is TRBJ1-1; D not certain. Germline CDR1 SGHTA, CDR2 FQGNSA. This CDR3 spans 16 amino acids. Trimming removed 5 bases at V and 4 bases at J, with 20 bases between. The CDR3 coding sequence is TGTGCCAGCAGCCCCGCGGGTGGAAATCGGGCCACTGAAGCTTTCTTT. Amino acid sequence: CASSPAGGNRATEAFF.

The chain couples TRBV4-1 to TRBJ2-6; 9 nucleotides match TRBD1. With 0 bases clipped from V and 2 bases from J, the junction kept 8 bases outside the gene matches. Per germline, CDR1 MGHRA and CDR2 YSYEKL. The CDR3 length is 19 residues. CDR3 in amino acids: CASSQESDRGFPGANVLTF. The DNA for the CDR3 is TGCGCCAGCAGCCAAGAATCGGACAGGGGTTTCCCTGGGGCCAACGTCCTGACTTTC.

This clone came up once. V usage is TRBV5-1 and J usage is TRBJ1-2, with TRBD1 matching 11 bases. Trimming at V came to 0 bases and at J to 5 bases, leaving 3 bases not matched to a gene. The CDR3 is 15 residues long. Germline CDR1 is SGHRS and CDR2 is YFSETQ. This chain's CDR3 is CASSLEGTGGYGYTF. In DNA form, the CDR3 reads TGCGCCAGCAGCTTGGAGGGGACAGGGGGTTATGGCTACACCTTC.

In this sample, this clone turned up a few times. The junction and the germline gene differ at one end; a read error may be behind it. The chain has TRBV3-1 (or the pseudogene TRBV3-2) and TRBJ1-2, with 10 bases aligning to TRBD1. CDR1 LGHDT and CDR2 YNNKEL come from the germline V gene (reference sequence). This CDR3 is 13 amino acids long. CDR3 amino acids: CASSPGQGTSLLF. The CDR3 DNA reads TGTGCCAGCAGCCCGGGACAGGGGACAAGTCTCCTCTTC.

The rearrangement links TRBV7-2 to TRBJ2-7; D perhaps matches TRBD1 (5 bases). Trimming removed 2 bases at V and 1 base at J, with 9 bases between. Germline lookup yields CDR1 SGHTA and CDR2 FQGNSA. The CDR3 totals 14 residues. The CDR3 loop reads CASSLSRQSYEQYF. The CDR3 DNA follows: TGTGCCAGCAGCTTATCGAGACAGTCCTACGAGCAGTACTTC.

The chain links TRBV6-6 to TRBJ2-7; 11 bases fit TRBD2. Germline trimming cut 11 bases from V and 2 bases from J; bases unmatched to any gene: 11. The germline CDR1 and CDR2 sequences are MNHNY and SVGAGI (reference sequence). The CDR3 covers 15 residues. The CDR3 DNA follows: TGTGCCGCAGGGCGGACTAGCGGGTTAACCTACGAGCAGTACTTC. It encodes CAAGRTSGLTYEQYF.

This clone has just one count. V gene TRBV30 combines with J gene TRBJ1-1; D is possibly TRBD1 (5 bases). From germline, CDR1 is GTSNPN and CDR2 SVGIG (reference sequence). With 3 bases removed from V and 0 bases from J, the gap between germline ends came to 8 bases. This CDR3 contains 13 residues. The CDR3 sequence is CAWSETVNTEAFF. The CDR3 DNA reads as TGTGCCTGGAGCGAGACAGTGAACACTGAAGCTTTCTTT.

The chain is built from TRBV10-3 and TRBJ2-2; 11 nucleotides agree with TRBD1. Per the germline V gene, CDR1 is ENHRY and CDR2 is SYGVKD. The CDR3 contains 16 residues. V trimming: 6 bases; J trimming: 5 bases; junction bases outside the gene matches: 8. For the CDR3, the DNA is TGTGCCATCAGCCTGGGACAGGGGGATGCGACCGGGGAGCTGTTTTTT. Translated, it gives CAISLGQGDATGELFF.

The chain recombines TRBV6-5 with TRBJ1-5; 9 nucleotides align to TRBD1. The CDR3 consists of 14 residues. Trimming cost V 5 bases and J 4 bases; bases outside gene matches: 3. The germline CDR1 and CDR2 sequences are MNHEY and SVGAGI. Written as DNA, the CDR3 is TGTGCCAGCAGTCGCGGGACAGGGAATCAGCCCCAGCATTTT. As protein: CASSRGTGNQPQHF.

This chain uses TRBV27 with TRBJ2-5; TRBD2 aligns across 10 bases. This CDR3 is 17 amino acids long. Germline-derived CDR1 and CDR2 are MNHEY and SMNVEV (reference sequence). V gave up 3 bases and J gave up 5 bases; unmatched junction bases: 12. The CDR3 bases are TGTGCCAGCAGTTTCTCTCTAGCGGGGGCCCCCCGGGAGACCCAGTACTTC. As protein: CASSFSLAGAPRETQYF.

This chain uses TRBV5-6 with TRBJ1-1; the match to TRBD1 covers 8 bases. The CDR3 length is 12 residues. V lost 6 bases and J lost 11; bases outside the gene matches: 9. Germline CDR1 is SGHDT and CDR2 is YYEEEE. In nucleotides, the CDR3 is TGTGCCAGCACCGACAGGGGAAGGTTGGCTTTCTTT. Its translation is CASTDRGRLAFF.

Points on this clone: Its ends do not fully match the called genes, so a read error is possible. This chain joins TRBV7-9 and TRBJ2-7; possibly TRBD1 for D (5 bases). The germline V gene encodes CDR1 SEHNR and CDR2 FQNEAQ (reference sequence). This CDR3 contains 12 residues. Here the CDR3 DNA reads TGTGCCAGCAGCTTAGCGCTCCGGACACCGGCCTTC. This gives the protein CASSLALRTPAF.

This clone occurred once. This chain links TRBV5-4 with TRBJ1-2, with TRBD1 matching 10 bases. The V gene end was trimmed by 4 bases and the J gene end by 4 bases; junction bases not matched to a gene: 7. Germline V lookup: CDR1 SGHNT, CDR2 YYREEE (reference sequence). The CDR3 is made up of 15 amino acids. CDR3 bases: TGTGCCAGCAGCCCGGGACAGGGGTACGGCTATGGCTACACCTTC. Translating it yields CASSPGQGYGYGYTF.

This sequence joins TRBV11-3 and TRBJ2-3; 10 nucleotides match TRBD2. The germline V gene encodes CDR1 SGHNT and CDR2 YENEEA. V dropped 6 bases and J dropped 2; count of bases not matched to a gene: 5. The CDR3 totals 15 residues. This CDR3 is CASSVLAGYTDTQYF. The CDR3 DNA is TGTGCCAGCAGTGTACTAGCGGGGTACACAGATACGCAGTATTTT.

The V and J genes are TRBV7-2 and TRBJ1-2; perhaps TRBD1 as D (5 bases). The CDR3 runs 14 residues. The germline CDR1 and CDR2 sequences are SGHTA and FQGNSA. Trimming left V 1 base short and J 6 bases short, with 12 bases between. CDR3 sequence: CASSLDGHNDGYTF. The CDR3 bases are TGTGCCAGCAGCTTAGACGGACATAATGATGGCTACACCTTC. Together with reference TRBV7-2 and TRBJ1-2, the CDR3 gives the full variable domain: GAGVSQSPSNKVTEKGKDVELRCDPISGHTALYWYRQSLGQGLEFLIYFQGNSAPDKSGLPSDRFSAERTGGSVSTLTIQRTQQEDSAVYLCASSLDGHNDGYTFGSGTRLTVV.

This chain uses TRBV6-2 or TRBV6-3 with TRBJ1-4, with D perhaps matching TRBD1 (5 bases). This CDR3 has 16 residues. Trimming took off 5 bases at V and 0 bases at J, with 13 bases between the two ends. CDR1 and CDR2 (germline): MNHEY, SVGEGT. The DNA for the CDR3 is TGTGCCAGCAGTCCCGGACGACAGACAACTAATGAAAAACTGTTTTTT. Encoded protein: CASSPGRQTTNEKLFF.

V usage is TRBV7-2 and J usage is TRBJ1-5; the D is unclear. Germline CDR1 is SGHTA and CDR2 is FQGNSA. The V end was cut by 1 base, the J end by 3 bases, with 13 bases between. This CDR3 is 16 amino acids long. CDR3 DNA sequence: TGTGCCAGCAGCTTAGGAACGGGGATCGTCAATCAGCCCCAGCATTTT. Protein product: CASSLGTGIVNQPQHF.

The V call is TRBV10-3, the J call TRBJ1-3, with D perhaps TRBD1 (6 bases). The germline V and J ends were trimmed by 0 bases and 2 bases, with 14 bases remaining between them. Germline V gene data show CDR1 as ENHRY and CDR2 as SYGVKD. The CDR3 totals 17 residues. The CDR3 protein is CAISESPRTEPGNTIYF. In nucleotides, the CDR3 is TGTGCCATCAGTGAGTCCCCCCGGACAGAACCTGGAAACACCATATATTTT.

The rearrangement uses TRBV7-9 and TRBJ2-2; 9 bases are shared with TRBD1. The J segment lost 5 bases and the V segment lost 4 bases, leaving 2 bases of the junction unmatched. The germline V gene encodes CDR1 SEHNR and CDR2 FQNEAQ (reference sequence). This CDR3 spans 14 amino acids. Here the CDR3 DNA reads TGTGCCAGCAGCTGGGACAGGGAAACCGGGGAGCTGTTTTTT. Residues: CASSWDRETGELFF.

V gene TRBV12-3 or TRBV12-4 combines with J gene TRBJ1-5; D is undetermined. There are 12 residues in the CDR3. V was trimmed by 6 bases and J by 7 bases, leaving 10 bases between them. The CDR3: CASSPARQPQHF. CDR3 nucleotide sequence: TGTGCCAGCAGCCCGGCGAGGCAGCCCCAGCATTTT.

V gene TRBV7-8 combines with J gene TRBJ2-7, with a tentative D call TRBD2 (5 bases). This CDR3 has 14 residues. Germline loops: CDR1 SGHVS, CDR2 FQNEAQ. V was pared by 4 bases and J by 0 bases, with 10 bases between. The CDR3 reads CASSSKTNSYEQYF. The CDR3 DNA sequence: TGTGCCAGCAGCTCGAAGACTAACTCCTACGAGCAGTACTTC. The full variable domain, rest sourced from reference TRBV7-8 and TRBJ2-7, is GAGVSQSPRYKVAKRGQDVALRCDPISGHVSLFWYQQALGQGPEFLTYFQNEAQLDKSGLPSDRFFAERPEGSVSTLKIQRTQQEDSAVYLCASSSKTNSYEQYFGPGTRLTVT.

Comment on this clone: A junction end diverges from the germline sequence, so it may reflect a read error. This chain joins TRBV20-1 and TRBJ1-4, with 8 bases lining up with TRBD1. The germline gives CDR1 DFQATT, CDR2 SNEGSKA (reference sequence). The CDR3 has 11 amino acids. CDR3: CSADAWDRNTF. CDR3 in DNA: TGCAGTGCGGACGCTTGGGACAGGAACACTTTT.